One and the same sample provided the 14 T cell receptor beta chains below, sequenced in a study of blood T cell repertoires in COVID-19. Data came from immunoSEQ multiplex PCR; TCRdb stores just in-frame clones and leaves some out. The repertoire holds some 310,000 clones, with approximately 89% as singletons. The sequenced sample consisted of PBMCs or T cells enriched from blood (not recorded which). The receptors stem from a woman in her 30s who had recovered from COVID-19.

The chain couples TRBV5-1 to TRBJ2-7; D is unresolved. V was cut by 0 bases and J by 2 bases, with 6 bases left in between. The V gene's germline CDR1 is SGHRS and CDR2 YFSETQ. This CDR3 has 13 residues. The CDR3 DNA sequence: TGCGCCAGCAGCTTGGACGGAGCCTACGAGCAGTACTTC. It specifies CASSLDGAYEQYF.

The chain carries TRBV27 and TRBJ1-6; 7 bases are shared with TRBD1. J was trimmed by 1 base and V by 0 bases; bases with no gene match: 9. Germline V CDR1 and CDR2: MNHEY, SMNVEV (reference sequence). The CDR3 length is 19 residues. The CDR3 DNA reads as TGTGCCAGCAGTTTATCGTGGGACAGAGACCTATCCTATAATTCACCCCTCCACTTT. Amino acids: CASSLSWDRDLSYNSPLHF.

The V call is TRBV18, the J call TRBJ2-1; TRBD1 matches at 10 bases. The CDR3 has 15 residues. CDR1 and CDR2 (germline): KGHSH, LQKENI. V gave up 5 bases and J gave up 5 bases; unmatched junction bases: 6. CDR3 nucleotide sequence: TGTGCCAGCTCATGGGGGACAGGGGAAAACAATGAGCAGTTCTTC. It translates to CASSWGTGENNEQFF. The variable domain in full, completed from reference TRBV18 and TRBJ2-1, reads NAGVMQNPRHLVRRRGQEARLRCSPMKGHSHVYWYRQLPEEGLKFMVYLQKENIIDESGMPKERFSAEFPKEGPSILRIQQVVRGDSAAYFCASSWGTGENNEQFFGPGTRLTVL.

The chain joins TRBV4-2 to TRBJ1-5; the D gene is possibly TRBD1 (6 bases). Germline loops: CDR1 LGHNA, CDR2 YNFKEQ. V was trimmed by 5 bases and J by 4 bases, leaving 12 bases between them. The length of the CDR3 is 14 residues. The CDR3: CASSSLGGNQPQHF. The DNA for the CDR3 is TGTGCCAGCAGCTCATTAGGGGGTAATCAGCCCCAGCATTTT.

The chain recombines TRBV5-6 with TRBJ2-1; the match to TRBD2 covers 8 bases. The CDR3 contains 15 residues. The J segment lost 5 bases and the V segment lost 2 bases, leaving 6 bases of the junction unmatched. Looked up from germline, CDR1 is SGHDT and CDR2 is YYEEEE. CDR3 amino acids: CASSLLAVEHNEQFF. CDR3 bases: TGTGCCAGCAGCTTACTAGCGGTAGAACACAATGAGCAGTTCTTC.

The CDR3 region is CASSTGQGRLLGSPLHF. The CDR3, as DNA: TGTGCCAGTAGTACGGGACAGGGCCGCTTATTGGGTTCACCCCTCCACTTT. The chain carries TRBV19 and TRBJ1-6, with TRBD1 identical over 9 bases. V gave up 4 bases and J gave up 9 bases; unmatched junction bases: 13. The CDR3 covers 17 residues. The germline CDR1 and CDR2 sequences are LNHDA and SQIVND (reference sequence).

The chain uses TRBV5-6 and TRBJ2-1; perhaps TRBD2 as D (6 bases). Looked up from germline, CDR1 is SGHDT and CDR2 is YYEEEE. Trimming cost V 4 bases and J 0 bases, with 11 bases left between them. The CDR3 consists of 15 residues. CDR3 residues: CASSRDLSSYNEQFF. The CDR3 DNA is TGTGCCAGCAGCCGGGACTTGAGCTCCTACAATGAGCAGTTCTTC.

This sequence joins TRBV5-4 and TRBJ2-5, with D possibly TRBD1 on 6 matching bases. Germline lookup yields CDR1 SGHNT and CDR2 YYREEE (reference sequence). Trimming stripped 1 base from V and 1 base from J, with 8 bases between. The CDR3 is 14 amino acids. The CDR3 DNA reads as TGTGCCAGCAGCTTGAAACAGGGCCAAGAGACCCAGTACTTC. It encodes CASSLKQGQETQYF.

The V gene is TRBV6-5, the J gene TRBJ1-5, with D maybe TRBD1 (5 bases). The CDR3 contains 12 residues. Germline assignment: CDR1 MNHEY and CDR2 SVGAGI. Trimming cost V 8 bases and J 7 bases, with 12 bases left between them. The DNA of the CDR3 is TGTGCCAGCGGGGGGTCGGGCCAGCCCCAGCATTTT. Translation gives CASGGSGQPQHF.

This clone was found a few times. V usage is TRBV5-1 and J usage is TRBJ1-5; D uncertain. CDR3 size: 15 residues. The germline V gene has CDR1 SGHRS and CDR2 YFSETQ. Trimming took 0 bases from V and 6 from J, leaving 13 bases between them. CDR3 in DNA: TGCGCCAGCAGCTTGGCCCCCGGGTCGTTTCAGCCCCAGCATTTT. This gives the protein CASSLAPGSFQPQHF.

This clone was detected only once. The chain links TRBV7-2 to TRBJ1-1; D is perhaps TRBD1 (5 bases). Looked up from germline, CDR1 is SGHTA and CDR2 is FQGNSA. CDR3 length equals 14 residues. Trimming took 4 bases from V and 5 from J, leaving 14 bases between them. The CDR3 DNA reads as TGTGCCAGCAGCTCCAAGGGGTACGGAACTGAAGCTTTCTTT. Protein sequence: CASSSKGYGTEAFF.

This rearrangement joins TRBV6-5 to TRBJ1-2; D not certain. The germline CDR1 and CDR2 sequences are MNHEY and SVGAGI. CDR3 size: 12 residues. Trimming took off 9 bases at V and 1 base at J, with 9 bases between the two ends. CDR3 sequence (DNA): TGTGCCAGTCTGAGAGTTAACTATGGCTACACCTTC. Encoded protein: CASLRVNYGYTF.

The CDR3 sequence: CASSLLRVSSYNEQFF. The DNA for the CDR3 is TGTGCCAGCAGCTTATTGAGGGTTAGCTCCTACAATGAGCAGTTCTTC. The chain has TRBV13 and TRBJ2-1, with D possibly matching TRBD2 (5 bases). In germline, CDR1 is PRHDT, CDR2 FYEKMQ (reference sequence). The CDR3 spans 16 residues. Between the trimmed V and J ends, which lost 2 bases and 0 bases, there was a span of 11 bases.

The V call is TRBV10-3, the J call TRBJ1-1, with 8 bases matching TRBD1. The germline V gene encodes CDR1 ENHRY and CDR2 SYGVKD. The CDR3 covers 14 residues. V lost 7 bases, J lost 6 bases, and 10 bases stayed unmatched. This chain's CDR3 is CAITDRAANAEAFF. CDR3 DNA sequence: TGTGCCATCACGGACAGGGCGGCTAACGCTGAAGCTTTCTTT.